Sample share makes the clone carrying this TCR beta chain large (0.1 to 1%). What it recognizes is unknown. These data come from a study of T cells in Graves' hyperthyroidism and ophthalmopathy. General study findings and limits: Appearing also in blood were most of the thyroid clonotypes expanded above 0.001.

On the basis of clinical symptoms, serum thyroxine and TRAb, thyroid ultrasound and orbital computed tomography, diagnoses were made. Trimming took 4 bases from V and 6 from J, leaving 12 bases between them. The germline gives CDR1 SNHLY, CDR2 FYNNEI. The CDR3 sequence is 13 residues long. Amplification of TCR beta CDR3 regions used RNA as the template. First-round RT-PCR with HTBI primers amplified the TCR CDR3 region. TCRdb reprocessed the multiplex PCR reads via MiXCR and lists one record per CDR3 protein. The profile shows about 96,000 distinct CDR3 sequences, roughly half of them singletons. This TCR was recovered from a woman aged 40-49 years with Graves' hyperthyroidism. The sample was blood. V and J are TRBV2 and TRBJ1-1, with D possibly matching TRBD1 (5 bases). CDR3 in DNA: TGTGCCAGCAGTGGTGGCAGGGCTTCTGAAGCTTTCTTT. Translating gives CASSGGRASEAFF. The entire variable domain, with the rest obtained from reference TRBV2 and TRBJ1-1, is as follows: EPEVTQTPSHQVTQMGQEVILRCVPISNHLYFYWYRQILGQKVEFLVSFYNNEISEKSEIFDDQFSVERPDGSNFTLKIRSTKLEDSAMYFCASSGGRASEAFFGQGTRLTVV.